These 24 T cell receptor beta chains were all obtained from the same sample, sequenced in a study of T cells in women clearing cervical HPV infection. Some clones are missing from TCRdb's copy, which holds only in-frame ones; the method was immunoSEQ multiplex PCR. The specimen's table records about 23,000 clones. The sample taken for sequencing was blood buffy coat. These receptors all come from a woman between 18 and 69 years old with a cervical HPV16 infection that either progressed to CIN3+ or cleared (not recorded which).

Comments on this clone: The read falls 3 residues short of the CDR3 end, and the missing part is taken from the germline J gene. This rearrangement joins TRBV5-1 to TRBJ2-1, with 7 nucleotides matching TRBD1. This CDR3 has 14 residues. CDR1 SGHRS and CDR2 YFSETQ come from the germline V gene. J was trimmed by 8 bases and V by 4 bases; bases with no gene match: 9. CDR3 sequence: CASSDSGGSDEQFF. The sequenced CDR3 bases are TGCGCCAGCAGCGATTCAGGGGGTTCTGATGAG.

Concerning this clone: The read gets to within 3 residues of the CDR3 end, and the germline J gene fills in the rest. The chain recombines TRBV5-1 with TRBJ2-7, with TRBD2 matching over 9 bases. The trim removed 4 bases at V and 3 bases at J, leaving 5 bases unmatched. Per the germline V gene, CDR1 is SGHRS and CDR2 is YFSETQ. The CDR3 is 14 amino acids. CDR3 DNA (partial): TGCGCCAGCAGCGGGACTAGCTCCCGCTACGAG. It translates to CASSGTSSRYE. The full CDR3 protein is CASSGTSSRYEQYF.

Concerning this clone: The read is 3 residues too short to cover the CDR3 end, so that end is filled in from the germline J gene. This chain connects TRBV10-3 to TRBJ1-5; TRBD1 aligns across 7 bases. CDR1 is ENHRY, CDR2 SYGVKD, per germline. V shed 2 bases and J 5 bases; nucleotides not matched to a gene: 6. The CDR3 spans 15 residues. Incomplete CDR3 DNA: TGTGCCATCAGTGAGAGCCCCCAGGGGGATCAGCCC. Translated, it gives CAISESPQGDQP. The whole CDR3 is CAISESPQGDQPQHF.

Comment on this clone: The observed sequence ends 3 residues before the CDR3 terminus, with the missing tail filled in from the germline J gene. The rearrangement uses TRBV7-9 and TRBJ1-1, with D possibly matching TRBD1 (6 bases). Germline CDR1 and CDR2: SEHNR and FQNEAQ (reference sequence). There are 13 residues in the CDR3. The ends were cut back, 5 bases at V and 3 bases at J, with 10 bases in the middle. The CDR3 DNA, read in part, is TGTGCCAGCAGCCCACAGGGACACACTGAA. Protein sequence: CASSPQGHTE. The complete CDR3 sequence is CASSPQGHTEAFF.

Details on this clone: The read gets to within 3 residues of the CDR3 end, and the germline J gene fills in the rest. V gene TRBV2 combines with J gene TRBJ2-3, with 7 bases lining up with TRBD2. This CDR3 spans 16 amino acids. The trim removed 6 bases at V and 1 base at J, leaving 10 bases unmatched. CDR1 is SNHLY and CDR2 is FYNNEI in the germline V gene. The covered CDR3 bases are TGTGCCAGCAGCGAAACTAGCGCCTTCCGCACAGATACG. This codes for CASSETSAFRTDT. The whole CDR3 is CASSETSAFRTDTQYF.

A word on this clone: From the germline J gene comes the end of the CDR3, since the read stops 3 residues before it. The gene calls are TRBV18 and TRBJ2-7; TRBD2 matches at 11 bases. Looked up from germline, CDR1 is KGHSH and CDR2 is LQKENI. The CDR3 is made up of 14 amino acids. The junction had 1 base not matched to a gene; V was cut back by 1 base and J by 5 bases. The CDR3 sequence: CASSPLAGGNEQYF. The sequenced CDR3 bases are TGTGCCAGCTCACCACTAGCGGGGGGGAACGAG.

Details on this clone: The CDR3 end falls 3 residues outside the read, so it is completed with the germline J gene. The V gene is TRBV7-2, the J gene TRBJ1-2; 9 bases align to TRBD1. This CDR3 is built from 15 residues. The V gene's germline CDR1 is SGHTA and CDR2 FQGNSA. The CDR3 DNA, read in part, is TGTGCCAGCAGCCAGGGGACAGGGCTAGCGGTGGGC. It specifies CASSQGTGLAVG. The whole CDR3 region reads CASSQGTGLAVGYTF.

Regarding this clone: The read finishes 3 residues shy of the CDR3 end, and the germline J gene is used to complete it. The rearrangement uses TRBV29-1 and TRBJ2-7; D gene uncertain. There are 10 residues in the CDR3. Germline V gene data show CDR1 as SQVTM and CDR2 as ANQGSEA. Trimming pared 4 bases from V and 5 bases from J, leaving 6 bases between. CDR3 DNA, as far as it was read: TGCAGCGTTGTTGACAACGAG. Translating it yields CSVVDNE. The CDR3 in full is CSVVDNEQYF.

With respect to this clone: The read terminates 3 residues ahead of where the CDR3 ends, so the germline J gene completes it. The chain employs TRBV5-1 and TRBJ2-2; possible D gene TRBD2, 5 bases. This CDR3 contains 15 residues. Trimming cost V 2 bases and J 4 bases, with 12 bases left between them. Germline values: CDR1 SGHRS, CDR2 YFSETQ. Here the CDR3 reads CASSLNNRGTGELFF. CDR3 DNA (partial): TGCGCCAGCAGCTTAAATAACCGGGGCACCGGGGAG.

The CDR3 reads CASSPTGSLLLSGNTIYF. CDR3 DNA, as far as it was read: TGTGCCAGCTCTCCTACAGGGTCCCTTCTTCTCTCTGGAAACACC. The genes are TRBV18 and TRBJ1-3, with TRBD1 as a possible D gene (6 bases). The CDR3 extends 3 residues past the end of the read, so its final part is completed from the germline J gene. The CDR3 runs 18 residues. Germline V gene lookup returns CDR1 KGHSH and CDR2 LQKENI. With 6 bases removed from V and 0 bases from J, the gap between germline ends came to 21 bases.

As concerns this clone: The read comes to an end 3 residues before the CDR3 does, leaving the germline J gene to fill in the end. This chain connects TRBV2 to TRBJ2-4, with 9 bases fitting TRBD1. The germline V gene encodes CDR1 SNHLY and CDR2 FYNNEI. After removal of 6 bases from V and 9 bases from J, the junction contained 3 bases not matched to a gene. This CDR3 spans 12 amino acids. CDR3 DNA (partial): TGTGCCAGCAGGGACAGGGGCGGCATT. Translating gives CASRDRGGI. The full CDR3 reads CASRDRGGIQYF.

With regard to this clone: The CDR3 end is not reached by the read, which stops 3 residues before it; the germline J gene fills it in. The chain recombines TRBV20-1 with TRBJ1-1; D possibly corresponds to TRBD1 (5 bases). Germline assignment: CDR1 DFQATT and CDR2 SNEGSKA (reference sequence). The CDR3 sequence is 13 residues long. V was cut by 2 bases and J by 3 bases, with 10 bases left in between. The DNA read from the CDR3 is TGCAGTGCTAGACCCCGAGGGGACACTGAA. It encodes CSARPRGDTE. The whole CDR3 sequence reads CSARPRGDTEAFF.

The CDR3 here is CASSLVQLGPDTQYF. The CDR3 bases that were read are TGCGCCAGCAGCTTGGTGCAGCTAGGCCCAGATACG. The chain is built from TRBV5-1 and TRBJ2-3; no clear D. The DNA ends 3 residues before the CDR3 does, and the rest of the CDR3 is filled in from the germline J gene. The germline V gene has CDR1 SGHRS and CDR2 YFSETQ. There are 15 residues in the CDR3. Trimming shortened V by 0 bases and J by 4 bases, and 12 bases separated the two germline ends.

Comment on this clone: The read ends 3 residues early relative to the CDR3; the germline J gene fills the gap. The chain employs TRBV19 and TRBJ1-1, with TRBD1 matching over 7 bases. The CDR3 extends over 14 amino acids. Trimming removed 6 bases from V and 1 base from J; junction bases left unmatched: 5. Per the germline V gene, CDR1 is LNHDA and CDR2 is SQIVND (reference sequence). The sequenced part of the CDR3 DNA is TGTGCCAGTAGCCTAGCAGGGGGGAACACTGAA. This translates into CASSLAGGNTE. The complete CDR3 reads CASSLAGGNTEAFF.

Turning to this clone: The missing CDR3 end, 3 residues past where the read stops, is filled in from the germline J gene. The chain employs TRBV11-2 and TRBJ2-3; D is unresolved. CDR1 and CDR2 from the germline V gene are SGHAT and FQNNGV. The CDR3 loop spans 14 amino acids. Trimming removed 5 bases from V and 1 base from J, with 10 bases in between. CDR3 loop: CASSLGRGTDTQYF. The DNA read from the CDR3 is TGTGCCAGCAGCCTAGGTAGGGGCACAGATACG.

As to this clone: The sequence runs out 3 residues before the end of the CDR3; the remainder is reconstructed from the germline J gene. This rearrangement joins TRBV7-2 to TRBJ2-3; possible D gene TRBD2, 5 bases. The germline gives CDR1 SGHTA, CDR2 FQGNSA. The CDR3 is 14 residues long. V dropped 4 bases and J dropped 2 bases, with 10 bases sitting between them. The DNA read from the CDR3 is TGTGCCAGCAGCTGGGCGGGCGACACAGATACG. This gives the protein CASSWAGDTDT. The complete CDR3 sequence is CASSWAGDTDTQYF.

In the case of this clone: The read finishes 3 residues shy of the CDR3 end, and the germline J gene is used to complete it. V gene TRBV5-1 combines with J gene TRBJ2-1; 9 positions match TRBD2. From germline, CDR1 is SGHRS and CDR2 YFSETQ. J was trimmed by 7 bases and V by 0 bases; bases with no gene match: 2. The CDR3 is 14 amino acids. The CDR3 loop reads CASSLGLADNEQFF. Incomplete CDR3 DNA: TGCGCCAGCAGCTTGGGACTAGCGGATAATGAG. Full variable domain (rest looked up from reference TRBV5-1 and TRBJ2-1): KAGVTQTPRYLIKTRGQQVTLSCSPISGHRSVSWYQQTPGQGLQFLFEYFSETQRNKGNFPGRFSGRQFSNSRSEMNVSTLELGDSALYLCASSLGLADNEQFFGPGTRLTVL.

Details on this clone: The CDR3 end is not reached by the read, which stops 3 residues before it; the germline J gene fills it in. V is TRBV20-1 and J is TRBJ2-5, with D possibly matching TRBD2 (5 bases). The CDR3 spans 14 residues. Trimming removed 5 bases from V and 4 bases from J, with 17 bases in between. Germline V gene sequence: CDR1 DFQATT, CDR2 SNEGSKA (reference sequence). The chain's CDR3 is CSADDTRAGETQYF. The CDR3 DNA, read in part, is TGCAGTGCTGACGATACTAGGGCGGGAGAGACC.

Notes on this clone: Sequencing ends 3 residues short of the CDR3 end; the germline J gene provides the rest. This chain uses TRBV30 with TRBJ2-2; TRBD2 aligns across 9 bases. This CDR3 spans 16 amino acids. The junction had 10 bases not matched to a gene; V was cut back by 3 bases and J by 5 bases. Germline CDR1 reads GTSNPN; CDR2 reads SVGIG (reference sequence). CDR3 bases read: TGTGCCTGGAGCGGGGTAGCGGGAGTGATAACCGGGGAG. It codes for CAWSGVAGVITGE. The complete CDR3 sequence is CAWSGVAGVITGELFF.

As to this clone: The CDR3 is cut off 3 residues early in the read; its end comes from the germline J gene. V usage is TRBV18 and J usage is TRBJ2-1; TRBD1 aligns across 9 bases. V gave up 3 bases and J gave up 8 bases; unmatched junction bases: 8. This CDR3 is 15 amino acids long. Germline CDR1 is KGHSH and CDR2 is LQKENI. The CDR3 here is CASSPLGTGFYEQFF. The sequenced CDR3 bases are TGTGCCAGCTCACCCCTCGGGACAGGGTTTTATGAG.

On this clone itself: From the germline J gene comes the end of the CDR3, since the read stops 3 residues before it. The chain joins TRBV2 to TRBJ2-2, with TRBD2 as a possible D gene (5 bases). Germline loops: CDR1 SNHLY, CDR2 FYNNEI. The CDR3 covers 16 residues. Trimming left V 4 bases short and J 0 bases short, with 12 bases between. CDR3 residues: CASSGSAGANTGELFF. CDR3 DNA (partial): TGTGCCAGCAGTGGATCTGCGGGCGCGAACACCGGGGAG.

Worth noting for this clone: A read error may account for a junction end that differs from germline. The read terminates 3 residues before the CDR3 end, so the remaining end is supplied by the germline J gene. This sequence joins TRBV4-2 and TRBJ2-6; D gene ambiguous. CDR1 LGHNA and CDR2 YNFKEQ come from the germline V gene. The CDR3 totals 16 residues. The sequenced part of the CDR3 DNA is TGCGCCAGCAGCCAAGAAGCAGGCTCTGGGGCCAACGTC. It encodes CASSQEAGSGANV. The entire CDR3 sequence reads CASSQEAGSGANVLTF.

Remarks on this clone: The read halts 3 residues ahead of the CDR3 end, with the missing end drawn from the germline J gene. V gene TRBV6-2 or TRBV6-3 combines with J gene TRBJ2-5, with D possibly TRBD2 on 5 matching bases. Between the trimmed V and J ends, which lost 1 base and 5 bases, there was a span of 11 bases. Germline lookup yields CDR1 MNHEY and CDR2 SVGEGT. CDR3 size: 14 residues. The DNA read from the CDR3 is TGTGCCAGCAGTTACTTCGAGGGCCGGGAGACC. It is translated as CASSYFEGRET. The entire CDR3 is CASSYFEGRETQYF.

On this clone: The read comes to an end 3 residues before the CDR3 does, leaving the germline J gene to fill in the end. The chain uses TRBV5-1 and TRBJ2-1, with 7 bases matching TRBD2. The CDR3 is made up of 16 amino acids. Trimming removed 1 base from V and 5 bases from J; junction bases left unmatched: 9. Germline V gene data show CDR1 as SGHRS and CDR2 as YFSETQ. This CDR3 is CASSLLTASGNNEQFF. The CDR3 DNA, read in part, is TGCGCCAGCAGCTTGTTGACCGCTAGCGGAAACAATGAG. Drawing the rest from reference TRBV5-1 and TRBJ2-1, the complete variable domain is KAGVTQTPRYLIKTRGQQVTLSCSPISGHRSVSWYQQTPGQGLQFLFEYFSETQRNKGNFPGRFSGRQFSNSRSEMNVSTLELGDSALYLCASSLLTASGNNEQFFGPGTRLTVL.